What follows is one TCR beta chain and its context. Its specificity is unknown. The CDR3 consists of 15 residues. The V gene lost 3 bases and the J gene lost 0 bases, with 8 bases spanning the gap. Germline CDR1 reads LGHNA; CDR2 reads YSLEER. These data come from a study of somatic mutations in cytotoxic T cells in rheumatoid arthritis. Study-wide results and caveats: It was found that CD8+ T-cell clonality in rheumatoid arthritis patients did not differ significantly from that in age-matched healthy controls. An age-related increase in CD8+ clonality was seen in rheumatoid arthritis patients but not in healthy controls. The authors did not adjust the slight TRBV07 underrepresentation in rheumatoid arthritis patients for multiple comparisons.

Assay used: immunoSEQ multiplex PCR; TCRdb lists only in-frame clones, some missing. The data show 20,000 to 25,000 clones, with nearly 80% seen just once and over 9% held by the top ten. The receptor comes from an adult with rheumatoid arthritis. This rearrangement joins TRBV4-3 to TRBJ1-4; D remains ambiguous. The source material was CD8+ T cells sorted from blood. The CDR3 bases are TGCGCCAGCAGCCAGAGCCGTGCAACTAATGAAAAACTGTTTTTT. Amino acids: CASSQSRATNEKLFF.